Shown below are 31 T cell receptor beta chains from a single sample sequenced in a study of blood T cell repertoires in COVID-19. The assay was immunoSEQ multiplex PCR, and TCRdb's table has in-frame clones only and misses some. This table has some 200,000 clones, around nine tenths appearing once. Sequenced sample: peripheral blood. The receptors come from a man aged 40-49 years with active or convalescent COVID-19.

This clone has just a few counts. This CDR3 reads CASSLTGGGTEAFF. CDR3 coding DNA: TGTGCCAGCAGTTTGACAGGGGGCGGAACTGAAGCTTTCTTT. The V and J genes are TRBV6-2 or TRBV6-3 and TRBJ1-1; TRBD1 matches at 10 bases. Losses at the gene ends were 4 bases for V and 5 bases for J; bases not matched to a gene: 4. This CDR3 is 14 amino acids long. CDR1 is MNHEY, CDR2 SVGEGT, per germline.

This chain connects TRBV28 to TRBJ2-5; 15 positions agree with TRBD2. Germline loops: CDR1 MDHEN, CDR2 SYDVKM. The CDR3 is 16 amino acids. V lost 3 bases to trimming and J lost 4 bases; unmatched junction nucleotides: 3. The CDR3 sequence is CASSFGTSGGLETQYF. The CDR3 coding sequence is TGTGCCAGCAGTTTCGGGACTAGCGGGGGGTTAGAGACCCAGTACTTC.

The chain carries TRBV29-1 and TRBJ1-2; D ambiguous. This CDR3 is built from 12 residues. V lost 4 bases and J lost 3, with 9 bases in between. Germline CDR1 reads SQVTM; CDR2 reads ANQGSEA. The CDR3 DNA sequence: TGCAGCGTTGTTCCGGGAGACTATGGCTACACCTTC. It specifies CSVVPGDYGYTF. The full variable domain, with the rest looked up from reference TRBV29-1 and TRBJ1-2, is SAVISQKPSRDICQRGTSLTIQCQVDSQVTMMFWYRQQPGQSLTLIATANQGSEATYESGFVIDKFPISRPNLTFSTLTVSNMSPEDSSIYLCSVVPGDYGYTFGSGTRLTVV.

This chain joins TRBV4-2 and TRBJ2-1; D unresolved. The CDR3 extends over 17 amino acids. V was trimmed by 1 base and J by 0 bases, leaving 13 bases between them. Germline values: CDR1 LGHNA, CDR2 YNFKEQ. The CDR3 sequence is CASSQVGGRSSYNEQFF. CDR3 nucleotide sequence: TGTGCCAGCAGCCAAGTTGGCGGAAGGAGCTCCTACAATGAGCAGTTCTTC.

The chain couples TRBV19 to TRBJ2-3; possible D gene TRBD1, 5 bases. The CDR3 loop spans 15 amino acids. V was trimmed by 0 bases and J by 3 bases, leaving 10 bases between them. CDR1 LNHDA and CDR2 SQIVND come from the germline V gene (reference sequence). CDR3 sequence (DNA): TGTGCCAGTAGTATAGATGCAGGGTTAACAGATACGCAGTATTTT. Translating gives CASSIDAGLTDTQYF.

The V gene is TRBV10-3, the J gene TRBJ2-7, with a weak D call TRBD2 (6 bases). CDR3 size: 14 residues. Trimming stripped 3 bases from V and 4 bases from J, with 13 bases between. CDR1 and CDR2 (germline): ENHRY, SYGVKD. The CDR3 nucleotides read TGTGCCATCAGTGAATCCGGGGGAGAGTACGAGCAGTACTTC. Protein sequence: CAISESGGEYEQYF.

V usage is TRBV11-3 and J usage is TRBJ2-7; TRBD1 matches at 7 bases. J gave up 1 base and V 5 bases, and 5 bases lay outside the gene matches. Germline values: CDR1 SGHNT, CDR2 YENEEA. The CDR3 contains 14 residues. As DNA, the CDR3 is TGTGCCAGCAGCCTACGACAGGGATCCTACGAGCAGTACTTC. It encodes CASSLRQGSYEQYF.

The chain joins TRBV19 to TRBJ1-3, with 7 bases identical to TRBD1. Germline lookup yields CDR1 LNHDA and CDR2 SQIVND (reference sequence). J lost 0 bases, V lost 10 bases, and 9 bases had no gene match. This CDR3 comprises 15 residues. The CDR3 here is CATKSQGNSGNTIYF. In DNA, the CDR3 is TGTGCCACCAAATCACAGGGGAACTCTGGAAACACCATATATTTT.

The table lists this clone with a few counts. The DNA for the CDR3 is TGTGCCAGTAGTTTCGGACAGGCGGGCACTGAAGCTTTCTTT. It yields the protein CASSFGQAGTEAFF. The chain links TRBV19 to TRBJ1-1, with 7 nucleotides matching TRBD1. This CDR3 spans 14 amino acids. The V gene's germline CDR1 is LNHDA and CDR2 SQIVND (reference sequence). The V segment lost 5 bases and the J segment 4 bases; nucleotides outside the gene matches: 7.

The gene calls are TRBV7-9 and TRBJ1-3; no firm D call. This CDR3 region has 13 residues. V gave up 1 base and J gave up 4 bases, with 5 bases separating them. Germline CDR1 SEHNR, CDR2 FQNEAQ (reference sequence). The CDR3 loop is CASSLGSGNTIYF. CDR3 sequence (DNA): TGTGCCAGCAGCTTAGGGAGCGGAAACACCATATATTTT.

The table lists this clone with a few counts. V gene TRBV10-1 combines with J gene TRBJ1-6; D gene unclear. The CDR3 sequence is 11 residues long. CDR1 is WNHNN, CDR2 SYGVQD, per germline (reference sequence). Trimming left V 5 bases short and J 7 bases short, with 3 bases between. The CDR3 sequence is CASSSNSPLHF. Written as DNA, the CDR3 is TGCGCCAGCAGTTCGAATTCACCCCTCCACTTT.

The J gene is TRBJ2-5, the V gene TRBV6-6, with D possibly TRBD2 on 5 matching bases. The V and J ends lost 7 bases and 0 bases respectively, with 9 bases between them. The germline CDR1 and CDR2 sequences are MNHNY and SVGAGI (reference sequence). The CDR3 is 13 amino acids. CDR3 DNA sequence: TGTGCCAGCAAAAGGCGGGACCAAGAGACCCAGTACTTC. It codes for CASKRRDQETQYF.

This rearrangement joins TRBV7-2 to TRBJ2-4; 9 nucleotides line up with TRBD1. V dropped 4 bases and J dropped 8; count of bases not matched to a gene: 9. The CDR3 is 15 amino acids. In germline, CDR1 is SGHTA, CDR2 FQGNSA. CDR3 residues: CASSSDWTGVDIQYF. The CDR3 DNA reads TGTGCCAGCAGCTCCGACTGGACAGGGGTTGACATTCAGTACTTC.

The V gene is TRBV24-1, the J gene TRBJ1-2, with 7 bases lining up with TRBD1. The trim removed 0 bases at V and 8 bases at J, leaving 5 bases unmatched. This CDR3 region has 14 residues. Germline lookup yields CDR1 KGHDR and CDR2 SFDVKD. CDR3 sequence (DNA): TGTGCCACCAGTGATTTGTACAGGGGTGAAGGCTACACCTTC. This translates into CATSDLYRGEGYTF.

In the case of this clone: A read error may account for a junction end that differs from germline. The chain links TRBV4-2 to TRBJ1-2; 8 bases line up with TRBD1. This CDR3 has 12 residues. The germline V gene encodes CDR1 LGHNA and CDR2 YNFKEQ. CDR3 protein: CASSSGQGLRYF. The CDR3 region has the DNA TGTGCCAGCAGCTCTGGACAGGGACTAAGATACTTC.

The chain joins TRBV4-2 to TRBJ1-1; weak D call: TRBD1 (5 bases). The germline CDR1 and CDR2 sequences are LGHNA and YNFKEQ. V was trimmed by 3 bases and J by 0 bases, leaving 20 bases between them. The CDR3 spans 18 residues. In DNA, the CDR3 is TGTGCCAGCAGCCAGAAAGGACATCAGTTCTTTATGAACACTGAAGCTTTCTTT. This encodes CASSQKGHQFFMNTEAFF.

This chain connects TRBV3-1 (or the pseudogene TRBV3-2) to TRBJ1-2, with 7 bases aligning to TRBD1. With V trimmed by 5 bases and J by 6 bases, 6 bases remained unmatched. Germline loops: CDR1 LGHDT, CDR2 YNNKEL (reference sequence). This CDR3 is built from 13 residues. Here the CDR3 reads CASSAQGPHGYTF. DNA of the CDR3: TGTGCCAGCAGCGCACAGGGGCCCCATGGCTACACCTTC.

The chain uses TRBV7-9 and TRBJ1-2, with TRBD1 matching 9 bases. The CDR3 is made up of 13 amino acids. V gave up 5 bases and J gave up 8 bases; unmatched junction bases: 6. Germline-derived CDR1 and CDR2 are SEHNR and FQNEAQ (reference sequence). The CDR3 loop reads CASSKQGASGYTF. The DNA for the CDR3 is TGTGCCAGCAGCAAACAGGGGGCGAGCGGCTACACCTTC. Using reference TRBV7-9 and TRBJ1-2 for the parts outside the CDR3, the full variable domain is DTGVSQNPRHKITKRGQNVTFRCDPISEHNRLYWYRQTLGQGPEFLTYFQNEAQLEKSRLLSDRFSAERPKGSFSTLEIQRTEQGDSAMYLCASSKQGASGYTFGSGTRLTVV.

This clone has more than one count but fewer than ten. The chain carries TRBV5-1 and TRBJ2-7; D is perhaps TRBD1 (6 bases). This CDR3 contains 15 residues. CDR1 SGHRS and CDR2 YFSETQ come from the germline V gene. Trimming removed 1 base at V and 4 bases at J, with 15 bases between. The CDR3 loop reads CASSLRQGKRYEQYF. The DNA of the CDR3 is TGCGCCAGCAGCTTGCGTCAGGGGAAAAGGTACGAGCAGTACTTC.

In DNA form, the CDR3 reads TGCGCCAGCAGCCAAAGCCTGGACGGTGGTGGGAGGTACGAGCAGTACTTC. Protein sequence: CASSQSLDGGGRYEQYF. The chain combines TRBV4-1 with TRBJ2-7, with D perhaps TRBD2 (6 bases). CDR3 length: 17 residues. The germline gives CDR1 MGHRA, CDR2 YSYEKL. With 2 bases removed from V and 4 bases from J, the gap between germline ends came to 21 bases.

This chain joins TRBV5-5 and TRBJ2-2; 8 positions agree with TRBD1. The V segment lost 4 bases and the J segment 5 bases; nucleotides outside the gene matches: 7. Germline lookup yields CDR1 SGHKS and CDR2 YYEKEE (reference sequence). This CDR3 is 15 amino acids long. This chain's CDR3 is CASSPGQGLTGELFF. As DNA, the CDR3 is TGTGCCAGCAGCCCAGGACAGGGCTTAACCGGGGAGCTGTTTTTT.

On this clone: The junction departs from germline at one end; a sequencing error may be responsible. This sequence joins TRBV12-3 or TRBV12-4 and TRBJ2-1; 11 positions agree with TRBD2. This CDR3 has 13 residues. CDR3 nucleotides: TGTGCCAGCAGCCAACTTACTAGCGGGGGATCCCTCTTC. Its translation is CASSQLTSGGSLF.

This chain joins TRBV2 and TRBJ1-4, with a possible D match to TRBD1 (6 bases). Germline CDR1 reads SNHLY; CDR2 reads FYNNEI. This CDR3 has 14 residues. Trimming cost V 8 bases and J 8 bases, with 18 bases left between them. CDR3 sequence: CASCRDNGIEKLFF. The CDR3 DNA reads TGTGCCAGCTGCCGGGACAATGGAATCGAAAAACTGTTTTTT.

The J gene is TRBJ2-3, the V gene TRBV7-6, with 11 bases that match TRBD2. After removal of 5 bases from V and 0 bases from J, the junction contained 13 bases not matched to a gene. Germline V gene data show CDR1 as SGHVS and CDR2 as FNYEAQ. The CDR3 length is 19 residues. The CDR3 here is CASSPRAGTSGASTDTQYF. For the CDR3, the DNA is TGTGCCAGCAGCCCAAGGGCCGGGACTAGCGGTGCTAGCACAGATACGCAGTATTTT.

CDR3 nucleotide sequence: TGCGCCAGCAGCCAAGTGAGTAGTCAGGGGCCAAGGGACGAGCAGTACTTC. Its translation: CASSQVSSQGPRDEQYF. The chain recombines TRBV4-1 with TRBJ2-7, with TRBD1 as a possible D gene (6 bases). Germline V gene data show CDR1 as MGHRA and CDR2 as YSYEKL. V was pared by 1 base and J by 5 bases, with 21 bases between. This CDR3 is 17 amino acids long.

The chain carries TRBV6-1 and TRBJ2-7, with TRBD1 matching 7 bases. The J segment lost 3 bases and the V segment lost 1 base, leaving 6 bases of the junction unmatched. Looked up from germline, CDR1 is MNHNS and CDR2 is SASEGT. The CDR3 loop spans 15 amino acids. The CDR3 loop reads CASSEGQGKVYEQYF. CDR3 coding DNA: TGTGCCAGCAGTGAAGGACAGGGTAAAGTCTACGAGCAGTACTTC.

The V call is TRBV6-1, the J call TRBJ2-3; possible D gene TRBD2, 6 bases. V lost 3 bases, J lost 7 bases, and 23 bases lay in between. Germline lookup yields CDR1 MNHNS and CDR2 SASEGT. This CDR3 region has 17 residues. The CDR3 sequence: CASSEGQIKGLSHTQYF. For the CDR3, the DNA is TGTGCCAGCAGTGAGGGTCAAATCAAGGGACTTTCTCATACGCAGTATTTT.

The chain links TRBV6-5 to TRBJ1-2, with 7 bases lining up with TRBD1. Trimming took 0 bases from V and 3 from J; bases not matched to a gene: 7. This CDR3 is built from 16 residues. Germline loops: CDR1 MNHEY, CDR2 SVGAGI. In DNA form, the CDR3 reads TGTGCCAGCAGTTACTCGGACAGGCTGGGGTACTATGGCTACACCTTC. It is translated as CASSYSDRLGYYGYTF.

The V and J genes are TRBV7-2 and TRBJ2-3, with 13 nucleotides matching TRBD2. Losses at the gene ends were 4 bases for V and 4 bases for J; bases not matched to a gene: 5. This CDR3 has 16 residues. CDR1 and CDR2 (germline): SGHTA, FQGNSA. The CDR3 protein is CASSSGLAGFADTQYF. The CDR3 region has the DNA TGTGCCAGCAGCTCGGGACTAGCGGGGTTCGCAGATACGCAGTATTTT.

This clone is a singleton in its sample. This sequence joins TRBV5-6 and TRBJ2-5; 9 bases match TRBD2. The CDR3 length is 15 residues. Germline-derived CDR1 and CDR2 are SGHDT and YYEEEE. The V segment lost 1 base and the J segment 6 bases; nucleotides outside the gene matches: 7. The CDR3 DNA is TGTGCCAGCAGCTTGTACCCGACTAGCGGAAAGACCCAGTACTTC. Translation: CASSLYPTSGKTQYF.

This clone occurred a few times. The chain has TRBV18 and TRBJ2-7, with D perhaps matching TRBD2 (5 bases). V lost 5 bases to trimming and J lost 6 bases, with 17 bases between them. This CDR3 comprises 14 residues. Germline V gene data show CDR1 as KGHSH and CDR2 as LQKENI. CDR3 DNA: TGTGCCAGCTCATCCACGGGATTATCTGGCGAGCAGTACTTC. Amino acids: CASSSTGLSGEQYF.